The clone carrying this T cell receptor beta chain appeared many times. Its antigen is not known. Researchers used 5'RACE with constant-segment primers to make TCR alpha and TCR beta cDNA libraries that carry sample barcodes and UMIs. TCRdb reanalysed the 5' RACE reads using MiXCR and keeps one entry per CDR3 protein. The repertoire holds around 410,000 distinct CDR3 sequences, with roughly a quarter as singletons. Germline CDR1 is SGHRS and CDR2 is YFSETQ. Trimming removed 0 bases from V and 6 bases from J; junction bases left unmatched: 11. The CDR3 totals 17 residues. This entry belongs to a study of T-cell memory formation after mild COVID-19. Overall study: TCR clusters were largely donor specific. Whole-study findings and limits: Cross-reactive memory appears to have joined, as suggested by some responding clones showing up in pre-infection memory. Whereas later expanders leaned CD4+, clones contracting day 15 to 85 showed a balanced CD4/CD8 makeup.

Source material: PBMCs or a T cell subset sorted from them (not recorded which). This clonotype was sampled from an adult woman who had mild COVID-19 (a few samples of this study predate the infection). Cell type and time point are not known. This chain uses TRBV5-1 with TRBJ2-1; 8 bases map to TRBD2. The CDR3 here is CASSLALTGTSFNEQFF. The CDR3 nucleotides read TGCGCCAGCAGCTTGGCCCTGACCGGGACTAGTTTCAATGAGCAGTTCTTC.